The 23 T cell receptor beta chains reported below all come from one sample, sequenced in a study of long-term antiretroviral therapy in people with HIV. Version v3.0 of the immunoSEQ assay ran at survey level. Profiled with immunoSEQ multiplex PCR; TCRdb holds only in-frame clones, not every one. The repertoire holds about 20,000 clones, with 80% to 90% as singletons. Specimen: unsorted PBMCs, collected 4.2 years after starting antiretroviral therapy. These receptors all stem from a man between 45 and 60 years old with HIV.

DNA of the CDR3: TGTGCCAGCAGTGAAGGAGGCAGGACCCACGAGCAGTACTTC. This gives the protein CASSEGGRTHEQYF. The chain joins TRBV6-1 to TRBJ2-7; no clear D. Germline CDR1 reads MNHNS; CDR2 reads SASEGT. The ends were cut back, 1 base at V and 5 bases at J, with 12 bases in the middle. This CDR3 spans 14 amino acids.

The rearrangement joins TRBV6-1 to TRBJ1-4, with D perhaps matching TRBD1 (5 bases). The CDR3 contains 15 residues. Per germline, CDR1 MNHNS and CDR2 SASEGT. Trimming removed 6 bases from V and 4 bases from J, with 15 bases in between. CDR3 amino acids: CASSSSGTRNEKLFF. The CDR3 DNA reads as TGTGCCAGCAGCTCCTCCGGGACCCGTAATGAAAAACTGTTTTTT.

The chain couples TRBV28 to TRBJ2-7; D is possibly TRBD1 or TRBD2 (5 bases each). This CDR3 contains 15 residues. V was shortened by 5 bases and J by 4 bases, with 18 bases between the two germline ends. The germline gives CDR1 MDHEN, CDR2 SYDVKM. The CDR3 loop is CASSPYSGTGYEQYF. CDR3 nucleotides: TGTGCCAGCAGTCCCTATTCCGGGACGGGATACGAGCAGTACTTC.

The chain has TRBV30 and TRBJ1-3; D unclear. The CDR3 totals 13 residues. Germline-derived CDR1 and CDR2 are GTSNPN and SVGIG (reference sequence). Trimming pared 7 bases from V and 2 bases from J, leaving 12 bases between. The CDR3, as DNA: TGTGCCTTAAGGGTGAGGGCTGGAAACACCATATATTTT. The encoded protein is CALRVRAGNTIYF.

This clone appeared a single time. The V gene is TRBV6-4, the J gene TRBJ1-6; possible D gene TRBD1, 6 bases. V was shortened by 0 bases and J by 10 bases, with 10 bases between the two germline ends. This CDR3 has 14 residues. Germline lookup yields CDR1 MRHNA and CDR2 SNTAGT. The CDR3 coding sequence is TGTGCCAGCAGTGACTCTGGAGGGACATCACCCCTCCACTTT. Protein product: CASSDSGGTSPLHF.

This chain connects TRBV6-5 to TRBJ1-4; unclear D gene. The V gene's germline CDR1 is MNHEY and CDR2 SVGAGI. This CDR3 comprises 14 residues. V shed 0 bases and J shed 8 bases, with 10 bases lying between them. DNA for the CDR3: TGTGCCAGCAGTTACTCCTCCGGGAACGAAAAACTGTTTTTT. Its translation is CASSYSSGNEKLFF.

The chain uses TRBV4-1 and TRBJ2-3; 7 nucleotides agree with TRBD2. V lost 2 bases, J lost 0 bases, and 17 bases stayed unmatched. The CDR3 is 20 residues long. Per germline, CDR1 MGHRA and CDR2 YSYEKL. The CDR3 sequence is CASSQFPGLAEPSSTDTQYF. In nucleotides, the CDR3 is TGCGCCAGCAGCCAATTCCCAGGTCTAGCGGAGCCTTCTAGCACAGATACGCAGTATTTT.

CDR3 amino acids: CASSQVPPTGLSYEQYF. For the CDR3, the DNA is TGTGCCAGCAGCCAAGTCCCCCCGACAGGATTGTCCTACGAGCAGTACTTC. V usage is TRBV4-2 and J usage is TRBJ2-7; D is perhaps TRBD1 (6 bases). Germline V lookup: CDR1 LGHNA, CDR2 YNFKEQ. This CDR3 comprises 17 residues. V lost 1 base to trimming and J lost 1 base, with 17 bases between them.

CDR3 residues: CASSLFNSGTGLYF. In DNA, the CDR3 is TGTGCCAGCAGTTTATTTAATTCCGGGACAGGGCTGTACTTC. The chain recombines TRBV27 with TRBJ2-7; 9 bases map to TRBD1. V was clipped by 1 base and J by 12 bases; unmatched bases: 10. Germline lookup yields CDR1 MNHEY and CDR2 SMNVEV (reference sequence). This CDR3 comprises 14 residues.

This chain uses TRBV7-9 with TRBJ2-7; 7 nucleotides agree with TRBD1. The CDR3 is 17 amino acids. Germline loops: CDR1 SEHNR, CDR2 FQNEAQ (reference sequence). V shed 4 bases and J 0 bases; nucleotides not matched to a gene: 12. The CDR3 region is CASSSTTTGSISYEQYF. The CDR3 coding sequence is TGTGCCAGCAGCTCAACAACGACAGGGTCAATCTCCTACGAGCAGTACTTC.

This clone was picked up one time. The V gene is TRBV4-2, the J gene TRBJ2-3; 9 bases are shared with TRBD2. Germline V lookup: CDR1 LGHNA, CDR2 YNFKEQ. V shed 0 bases and J 1 base; nucleotides not matched to a gene: 2. CDR3 length: 16 amino acids. The CDR3 sequence is CASSQEAGGRTDTQYF. The CDR3 bases are TGTGCCAGCAGCCAAGAAGCGGGGGGCCGCACAGATACGCAGTATTTT.

The J gene is TRBJ2-1, the V gene TRBV30, with TRBD2 matching 11 bases. After removal of 4 bases from V and 5 bases from J, the junction contained 10 bases not matched to a gene. The CDR3 runs 16 residues. Germline V CDR1 and CDR2: GTSNPN, SVGIG (reference sequence). The CDR3 nucleotides read TGTGCCTGGATCCCTTTGACTAGCGGGGTCAACAATGAGCAGTTCTTC. It is translated as CAWIPLTSGVNNEQFF.

This chain links TRBV5-4 with TRBJ1-1, with 7 positions matching TRBD1. The junction had 6 bases not matched to a gene; V was cut back by 0 bases and J by 1 base. The CDR3 runs 16 residues. Germline CDR1 reads SGHNT; CDR2 reads YYREEE (reference sequence). CDR3 region: CASSLGLQGTNTEAFF. In nucleotides, the CDR3 is TGTGCCAGCAGCTTGGGCCTACAGGGGACGAACACTGAAGCTTTCTTT.

CDR3 DNA sequence: TGCAGCGTTGTGTCCGAGCGGGGGGGCCGAGCAGATACGCAGTATTTT. Translating gives CSVVSERGGRADTQYF. This chain uses TRBV29-1 with TRBJ2-3, with 10 bases aligning to TRBD2. V shed 4 bases, J shed 4 bases, and the junction held 11 bases outside the gene matches. The CDR3 covers 16 residues. The V gene's germline CDR1 is SQVTM and CDR2 ANQGSEA.

This rearrangement joins TRBV6-5 to TRBJ2-2; a weak D match, TRBD1 (6 bases). The CDR3 runs 16 residues. V lost 2 bases and J 6 bases, leaving 16 bases between the germline ends. Germline V gene data show CDR1 as MNHEY and CDR2 as SVGAGI. The CDR3 spells CASSYSRRGRAGELFF. CDR3 nucleotide sequence: TGTGCCAGCAGTTACAGTCGCAGGGGTCGGGCCGGGGAGCTGTTTTTT.

This clone was recorded a few times. The chain couples TRBV2 to TRBJ1-5; no definite D call. This CDR3 has 15 residues. Trimming cost V 2 bases and J 5 bases, with 13 bases left between them. Germline CDR1 is SNHLY and CDR2 is FYNNEI. In nucleotides, the CDR3 is TGTGCCAGCAGTGAACAGGCCCTCCACTATCAGCCCCAGCATTTT. This translates into CASSEQALHYQPQHF.

This chain joins TRBV14 and TRBJ2-7; 7 bases agree with TRBD1. The CDR3 is 15 residues long. Germline CDR1 SGHDN, CDR2 FVKESK. V lost 5 bases, J lost 2 bases, and 9 bases stayed unmatched. This CDR3 is CASSEVDRATYEQYF. In nucleotides, the CDR3 is TGTGCCAGCAGCGAAGTAGACAGGGCGACCTACGAGCAGTACTTC.

The V and J genes are TRBV6-5 and TRBJ2-2, with D hard to call. The CDR3 extends over 14 amino acids. Germline CDR1 reads MNHEY; CDR2 reads SVGAGI. V was clipped by 7 bases and J by 2 bases, with 11 bases between them. The CDR3 here is CASTRAGNTGELFF. The CDR3 DNA follows: TGTGCCAGCACCCGAGCCGGTAACACCGGGGAGCTGTTTTTT.

The V and J genes are TRBV6-5 and TRBJ2-5, with TRBD2 as a possible D gene (5 bases). Per the germline V gene, CDR1 is MNHEY and CDR2 is SVGAGI. The CDR3 totals 13 residues. Trimming stripped 5 bases from V and 2 bases from J, with 9 bases between. CDR3 bases: TGTGCCAGCAGTCCGGACTTTCAAGAGACCCAGTACTTC. This gives the protein CASSPDFQETQYF.

The rearrangement links TRBV4-3 to TRBJ1-2; D is perhaps TRBD1 (5 bases). Germline V gene lookup returns CDR1 LGHNA and CDR2 YSLEER. The CDR3 runs 14 residues. Trimming removed 3 bases at V and 2 bases at J, with 10 bases between. Here the CDR3 reads CASSQQGENYGYTF. The CDR3 DNA follows: TGCGCCAGCAGCCAGCAGGGCGAAAACTATGGCTACACCTTC.

The chain uses TRBV27 and TRBJ1-5, with unresolved D. V was shortened by 1 base and J by 4 bases, with 8 bases between the two germline ends. The CDR3 is made up of 14 amino acids. The germline V gene has CDR1 MNHEY and CDR2 SMNVEV (reference sequence). The CDR3 loop reads CASSLLGTNQPQHF. CDR3 coding DNA: TGTGCCAGCAGTTTATTAGGCACGAATCAGCCCCAGCATTTT.

This chain uses TRBV18 with TRBJ2-6, with 9 positions matching TRBD1. With V trimmed by 6 bases and J by 2 bases, 11 bases remained unmatched. Germline V gives CDR1 KGHSH, CDR2 LQKENI. This CDR3 comprises 18 residues. Here the CDR3 reads CASSKDRGPGTGANVLTF. DNA of the CDR3: TGTGCCAGCTCTAAGGACAGGGGCCCCGGGACTGGGGCCAACGTCCTGACTTTC.

V and J are TRBV6-6 and TRBJ1-1; no firm D call. CDR1 MNHNY and CDR2 SVGAGI come from the germline V gene (reference sequence). Trimming pared 0 bases from V and 6 bases from J, leaving 2 bases between. This CDR3 region has 11 residues. The CDR3 loop reads CASSYSPEAFF. The DNA of the CDR3 is TGTGCCAGCAGTTACTCTCCTGAAGCTTTCTTT.